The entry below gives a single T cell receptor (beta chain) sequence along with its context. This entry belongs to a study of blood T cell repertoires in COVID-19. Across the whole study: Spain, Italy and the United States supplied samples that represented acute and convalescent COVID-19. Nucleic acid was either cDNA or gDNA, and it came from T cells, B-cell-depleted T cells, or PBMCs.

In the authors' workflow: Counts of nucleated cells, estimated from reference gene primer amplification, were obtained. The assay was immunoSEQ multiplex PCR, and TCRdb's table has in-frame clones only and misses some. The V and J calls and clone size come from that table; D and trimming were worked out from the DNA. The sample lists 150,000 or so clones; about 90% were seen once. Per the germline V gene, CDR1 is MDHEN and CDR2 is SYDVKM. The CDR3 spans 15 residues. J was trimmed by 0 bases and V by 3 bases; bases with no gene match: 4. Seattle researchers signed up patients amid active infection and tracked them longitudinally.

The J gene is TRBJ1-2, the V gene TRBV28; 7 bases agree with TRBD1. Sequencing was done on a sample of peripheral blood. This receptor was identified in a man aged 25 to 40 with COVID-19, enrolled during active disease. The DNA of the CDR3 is TGTGCCAGCAGTTTCGCAGGGGGAACTAACTATGGCTACACCTTC. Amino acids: CASSFAGGTNYGYTF.